This TCR beta chain was recovered during a study of blood T cell repertoires in COVID-19. Overall study context: Spain, Italy and the United States supplied samples that represented acute and convalescent COVID-19.

Sequenced by immunoSEQ multiplex PCR; TCRdb stores in-frame clones only, minus some. The sample has about 190,000 clones, around 84% seen once. This clone was recorded once. This receptor was identified in a woman aged 25 to 39 who had recovered from COVID-19. Sequences were obtained from PBMCs or T cells enriched from blood (not recorded which).

The CDR3: CASSLPHRQGASYEQYV. CDR3 nucleotides: TGTGCCAGCAGTCTCCCACACCGACAGGGGGCGAGCTACGAGCAGTACGTC. The gene calls are TRBV27 and TRBJ2-7; 10 bases agree with TRBD1. The V segment lost 5 bases and the J segment 3 bases; nucleotides outside the gene matches: 13. The CDR3 has 17 amino acids. In germline, CDR1 is MNHEY, CDR2 SMNVEV (reference sequence).